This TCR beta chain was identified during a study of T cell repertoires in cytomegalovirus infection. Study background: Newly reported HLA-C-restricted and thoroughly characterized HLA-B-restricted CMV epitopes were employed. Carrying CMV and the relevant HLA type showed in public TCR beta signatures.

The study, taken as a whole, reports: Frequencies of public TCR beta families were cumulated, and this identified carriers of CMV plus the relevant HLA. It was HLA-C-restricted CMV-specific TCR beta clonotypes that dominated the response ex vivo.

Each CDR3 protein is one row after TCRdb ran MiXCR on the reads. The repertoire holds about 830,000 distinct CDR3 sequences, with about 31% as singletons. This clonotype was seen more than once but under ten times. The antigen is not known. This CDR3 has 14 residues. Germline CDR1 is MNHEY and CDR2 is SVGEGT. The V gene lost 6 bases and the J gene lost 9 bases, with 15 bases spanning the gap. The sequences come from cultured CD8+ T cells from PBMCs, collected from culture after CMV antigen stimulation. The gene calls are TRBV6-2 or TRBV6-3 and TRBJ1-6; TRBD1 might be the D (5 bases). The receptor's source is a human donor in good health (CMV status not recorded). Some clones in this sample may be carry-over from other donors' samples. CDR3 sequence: CASRLDIPISPLHF. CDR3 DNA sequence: TGTGCCAGCAGGCTGGACATCCCCATTTCACCCCTCCACTTT.